The 15 T cell receptor beta chains below were found in one sample sequenced in a study of identical twins. TCRdb re-called the 5' RACE reads through MiXCR, storing one row per CDR3 protein. The sample consists of hundreds of thousands of distinct CDR3 sequences, less than 9% of them appearing once. These records were also assigned to another study, of yellow fever vaccine responses in identical twins.

Sequencing was performed on memory (CD45RO+) T cells sorted from blood. These receptors originate from a woman under 30 in good health.

As concerns this clonotype: As the CDR3 is not closed by the conserved phenylalanine or tryptophan, this likely results from a read error. The DNA is left out, because the CDR3 cannot be placed on it with certainty; the CDR3 is given as TCRdb lists it. The rearrangement joins TRBV6-5 to TRBJ2-7; the DNA was not used to check the table's D call, TRBD2. CDR1 and CDR2 (germline): MNHEY, SVGAGI. The length of the CDR3 is 11 amino acids, counting both ends. The CDR3 reads CASSYSGGRSS.

The chain joins TRBV7-2 to TRBJ2-7, with D possibly being TRBD2 (6 bases). From germline, CDR1 is SGHTA and CDR2 FQGNSA. The CDR3 runs to 15 residues. Trimming shortened V by 1 base and J by 6 bases, and 16 bases separated the two germline ends. The DNA for the CDR3 is TGTGCCAGCAGCTTAGAGGGGACCCGGGGACTCGAGCAGTACTTC. Translated: CASSLEGTRGLEQYF.

This clonotype was counted at least ten times. The rearrangement uses TRBV20-1 and TRBJ2-1, with TRBD2 matching over 11 bases. J gave up 6 bases and V 3 bases, and 10 bases lay outside the gene matches. Per germline, CDR1 DFQATT and CDR2 SNEGSKA (reference sequence). The CDR3 length is 16 residues. For the CDR3, the DNA is TGCAGTGCTAGGTCCGTAGCGGGAGGGCGTGTCAATGAGCAGTTCTTC. Amino acids: CSARSVAGGRVNEQFF.

The rearrangement uses TRBV5-6 and TRBJ2-7, with D tentatively TRBD1 or TRBD2 (5 bases each). V lost 4 bases and J 2 bases, leaving 16 bases between the germline ends. This CDR3 is 15 amino acids long. The germline gives CDR1 SGHDT, CDR2 YYEEEE. Here the CDR3 DNA reads TGTGCCAGCAGCCCTTTACCGGGGCATACCTACGAGCAGTACGTC. Translation: CASSPLPGHTYEQYV.

The chain couples TRBV20-1 to TRBJ2-3; 10 bases fit TRBD1. The CDR3 loop spans 14 amino acids. Germline V gene data show CDR1 as DFQATT and CDR2 as SNEGSKA (reference sequence). Unmatched junction bases numbered 8, after V lost 5 bases and J lost 6 bases. DNA of the CDR3: TGCAGTGCTGCCGGGACAGGGGTCGAGGATACGCAGTATTTT. Amino acids: CSAAGTGVEDTQYF.

The sample holds a few counts of this clonotype. V usage is TRBV13 and J usage is TRBJ2-1; TRBD2 aligns across 11 bases. CDR1 PRHDT and CDR2 FYEKMQ come from the germline V gene (reference sequence). The CDR3 totals 14 residues. V lost 6 bases and J lost 3; bases outside the gene matches: 1. CDR3 amino acids: CASRLAGDYNEQFF. Here the CDR3 DNA reads TGTGCCAGCAGACTAGCGGGGGACTACAATGAGCAGTTCTTC.

CDR3 coding DNA: TGCAGCGTTTTTGTCCAGCTCGGCCGCCAGAACTATGGCTACACCTTC. Amino acids: CSVFVQLGRQNYGYTF. The chain employs TRBV29-1 and TRBJ1-2; D is undetermined. The CDR3 has 16 residues. V was clipped by 5 bases and J by 2 bases, with 21 bases between them. In germline, CDR1 is SQVTM, CDR2 ANQGSEA. Based on the CDR3 plus reference TRBV29-1 and TRBJ1-2, the full variable domain is SAVISQKPSRDICQRGTSLTIQCQVDSQVTMMFWYRQQPGQSLTLIATANQGSEATYESGFVIDKFPISRPNLTFSTLTVSNMSPEDSSIYLCSVFVQLGRQNYGYTFGSGTRLTVV.

This chain uses TRBV24-1 with TRBJ2-2; weak D call: TRBD1 (6 bases). Trimming took off 9 bases at V and 1 base at J, with 8 bases between the two ends. CDR1 KGHDR and CDR2 SFDVKD come from the germline V gene. The CDR3 loop spans 13 amino acids. CDR3 nucleotide sequence: TGTGCCACCTCGACAGGGAACACCGGGGAGCTGTTTTTT. Translating it yields CATSTGNTGELFF.

This chain joins TRBV7-2 and TRBJ2-3, with D possibly TRBD2 on 6 matching bases. Trimming shortened V by 2 bases and J by 7 bases, and 13 bases separated the two germline ends. The CDR3 totals 14 residues. CDR1 and CDR2 (germline): SGHTA, FQGNSA. Written as DNA, the CDR3 is TGTGCCAGCAGCTTAACGAGACTAGGAAATACGCAGTATTTT. Translating it yields CASSLTRLGNTQYF.

The rearrangement joins TRBV29-1 to TRBJ2-1; D may be TRBD2 (6 bases). The CDR3 contains 19 residues. CDR1 and CDR2 (germline): SQVTM, ANQGSEA. Trimming pared 5 bases from V and 3 bases from J, leaving 29 bases between. In nucleotides, the CDR3 is TGCAGCGTTACTCAATTAGGAGCGGGCAGGCCCCAAATCTACAATGAGCAGTTCTTC. Translation gives CSVTQLGAGRPQIYNEQFF.

This rearrangement joins TRBV6-1 to TRBJ2-1; D perhaps matches TRBD2 (6 bases). V lost 6 bases to trimming and J lost 4 bases, with 13 bases between them. This CDR3 comprises 14 residues. Germline CDR1 reads MNHNS; CDR2 reads SASEGT. This CDR3 is CASRTGTVYNEQFF. CDR3 bases: TGTGCCAGCAGGACCGGGACTGTTTACAATGAGCAGTTCTTC.

The chain combines TRBV11-2 with TRBJ1-4; 7 bases map to TRBD1. Per germline, CDR1 SGHAT and CDR2 FQNNGV. This CDR3 spans 17 amino acids. V lost 0 bases, J lost 5 bases, and 9 bases stayed unmatched. The CDR3, as DNA: TGTGCCAGCAGCTTAGATGGTTACGGGACAGAAAATGAAAAACTGTTTTTT. The encoded protein is CASSLDGYGTENEKLFF.

The chain employs TRBV12-3 or TRBV12-4 and TRBJ1-4; 8 bases are a match to TRBD1. V lost 6 bases to trimming and J lost 4 bases; unmatched junction nucleotides: 4. The CDR3 is 14 residues long. CDR3 residues: CASSQGALNEKLFF. The CDR3 coding sequence is TGTGCCAGCAGCCAGGGGGCCCTTAATGAAAAACTGTTTTTT.

Ten or more counts support this clonotype. The chain combines TRBV29-1 with TRBJ2-2; the match to TRBD1 covers 8 bases. Germline V lookup: CDR1 SQVTM, CDR2 ANQGSEA. The V and J ends lost 4 bases and 6 bases, in that order; junction bases with no gene match: 4. CDR3 length: 13 amino acids. CDR3 coding DNA: TGCAGCGTTGTGGGACAGGTAGCCGGGGAGCTGTTTTTT. Translated, it gives CSVVGQVAGELFF.

The sample holds many counts of this clonotype. V gene TRBV10-2 combines with J gene TRBJ2-1; 10 bases are a match to TRBD2. Germline V gene sequence: CDR1 WSHSY, CDR2 SAAADI. The ends lost 0 bases at V and 9 bases at J; junction bases unmatched: 5. This CDR3 is 15 amino acids long. CDR3 DNA: TGCGCCAGCAGTGAGTCTAGCGGGAGGAGTGGTGAGCAGTTCTTC. Translation gives CASSESSGRSGEQFF.